This T cell receptor (beta chain) was sequenced in a study of T-cell reconstitution after alpha-beta-depleted transplantation in children. Findings and limits, study-wide: Several hundred rapidly expanded clones from non-depleted graft cells reportedly supplied alpha-beta T cells about two months post-transplant. Surviving recipient T cells and thymic progenitors produced the high day-60 TCRbeta diversity seen in some patients. Most T-cell counts and diversity one year after the transplant came from T cells that were newly produced.

Germline V lookup: CDR1 LGHNA, CDR2 YNFKEQ. V dropped 2 bases and J dropped 2 bases, with 11 bases sitting between them. The CDR3 is 15 amino acids. This clonotype was seen a handful of times. Its antigen remains unidentified. Unique molecular identifiers were used in preparing the TCRbeta library. From the PCR reads, TCRdb called clonotypes with MiXCR, one entry per CDR3 protein. The profile shows roughly 100,000 distinct CDR3 sequences, 4.5% to 7.5% of them singletons. The chain combines TRBV4-2 with TRBJ2-3; D is ambiguous. This specimen consisted of PBMCs, mostly from graft donor cells, obtained 60 days after TCRalphabeta/CD19-depleted stem cell transplant. The sequence derives from a female patient between 2 and 15 years old who had a stem cell transplant for Fanconi anemia, so the T cells may come from the graft donor. DNA for the CDR3: TGTGCCAGCAGCCAAACCCCGAGTTACACAGATACGCAGTATTTT. Its protein product is CASSQTPSYTDTQYF.